Detailed here is one TCR beta chain. The data belong to a study of blood T cells in healthy people across ages. A second about 6 to 11 cycle PCR used barcoded and J-beta primers. TCRdb reprocessed the 5' RACE reads with MiXCR, giving one entry per CDR3 protein. The data contain about 1.4 million distinct CDR3 sequences, around 59% of them singletons. V shed 0 bases and J 4 bases; nucleotides not matched to a gene: 5. Germline CDR1 and CDR2: WNHNN and SYGVQD (reference sequence). This CDR3 region has 15 residues. The sequenced sample consisted of blood. The chain uses TRBV10-1 and TRBJ1-2; TRBD1 agrees at 7 bases. The sequence came from a man between 18 and 29 years old in good health. CDR3 DNA: TGCGCCAGCAGTGAGTCAACAGGGACAGCCTATGGCTACACCTTC. It encodes CASSESTGTAYGYTF.